Following are 23 T cell receptor beta chains from one sample sequenced in a study of early T cells in non-severe SARS-CoV-2 infection (dated by TCRdb to about 2021). The library was made by 5' RACE. Data came from a NextSeq 500. Starting from the raw public reads, TCRdb applied fastp trimming at Q25, assembled clones with MiXCR and retained in-frame beta chains. Rows merge per CDR3 protein into single entries with the most common DNA and genes. This sample is represented by about 64,000 distinct CDR3 sequences; 20% to 25% of them were singletons. Jointly, the top ten make up more than 15% of the sample. The input for sequencing was whole blood, taken at baseline. The source of these receptors is an adult who was a healthcare worker with PCR-confirmed SARS-CoV-2 infection or an uninfected control (not recorded which).

This clonotype was counted only a few times. The V gene is TRBV12-3 or TRBV12-4, the J gene TRBJ2-1, with D perhaps being TRBD1 or TRBD2 (6 bases each). Trimming took 0 bases from V and 8 from J, leaving 8 bases between them. This CDR3 comprises 13 residues. CDR3 sequence reads: CASSLAGGHEQFF. CDR3 sequence (DNA): TGTGCCAGCAGTTTAGCGGGGGGCCATGAGCAGTTCTTC.

This clonotype was counted at least ten times. V gene TRBV18 combines with J gene TRBJ2-3; D not certain. The germline CDR1 and CDR2 sequences are KGHSH and LQKENI. The CDR3 is 13 residues long. V lost 0 bases to trimming and J lost 4 bases, with 5 bases between them. This chain's CDR3 is CASSPPPADTQYF. In nucleotides, the CDR3 is TGTGCCAGCTCACCACCCCCCGCAGATACGCAGTATTTT.

This clonotype was seen a handful of times. V gene TRBV2 combines with J gene TRBJ2-5, with unresolved D. CDR3 length: 15 residues. CDR1 is SNHLY and CDR2 is FYNNEI in the germline V gene. The V end was cut by 5 bases, the J end by 0 bases, with 13 bases between. CDR3 sequence (DNA): TGTGCCAGCAGTCCCACCATCGCGTACCAAGAGACCCAGTACTTC. This sequence encodes CASSPTIAYQETQYF.

The V and J genes are TRBV20-1 and TRBJ2-1; 12 bases fit TRBD2. Germline values: CDR1 DFQATT, CDR2 SNEGSKA (reference sequence). Trimming cost V 6 bases and J 6 bases; bases outside gene matches: 6. The CDR3 totals 14 residues. The CDR3 sequence is CSARTSGEINEQFF. In DNA, the CDR3 is TGCAGTGCCCGGACTAGCGGGGAAATCAATGAGCAGTTCTTC.

This clonotype was observed a handful of times. The CDR3 nucleotides read TGTGCCAGCAGTGTGAACAGGGACCAAGAGACCCAGTACTTC. Protein product: CASSVNRDQETQYF. The chain has TRBV25-1 and TRBJ2-5; D possibly corresponds to TRBD1 (6 bases). Germline CDR1 is MGHDK and CDR2 is SYGVNS. V was shortened by 4 bases and J by 0 bases, with 9 bases between the two germline ends. The CDR3 is 14 residues long.

This chain uses TRBV7-2 with TRBJ2-5; D may be TRBD1 (5 bases). The germline gives CDR1 SGHTA, CDR2 FQGNSA. V lost 5 bases and J lost 4, with 8 bases in between. The CDR3 covers 12 residues. CDR3 DNA sequence: TGTGCCAGCAGCCTAGGGGTAGAGACCCAGTACTTC. Translation gives CASSLGVETQYF.

CDR3 protein: CSPQTLMNTEAFF. The CDR3 DNA sequence: TGCAGCCCCCAGACCCTGATGAACACTGAAGCTTTCTTT. The rearrangement uses TRBV29-1 and TRBJ1-1; the D is unclear. The CDR3 is 13 amino acids. Trimming stripped 8 bases from V and 0 bases from J, with 13 bases between. Germline CDR1 and CDR2: SQVTM and ANQGSEA. Complete variable domain (other parts from reference TRBV29-1 and TRBJ1-1): SAVISQKPSRDICQRGTSLTIQCQVDSQVTMMFWYRQQPGQSLTLIATANQGSEATYESGFVIDKFPISRPNLTFSTLTVSNMSPEDSSIYLCSPQTLMNTEAFFGQGTRLTVV.

There are a few counts of this clonotype. Mismatch with germline at one junction end may stem from a read error. The V and J genes are TRBV3-1 and TRBJ2-1, with D perhaps matching TRBD2 (5 bases). Germline V gene data show CDR1 as LGHDT and CDR2 as YNNKEL (reference sequence). This CDR3 has 13 amino acids. The CDR3 loop is CASSQGAFEGEFF. In DNA, the CDR3 is TGTGCCAGCAGTCAAGGAGCCTTCGAGGGTGAGTTCTTC.

This chain joins TRBV6-5 and TRBJ1-1, with D possibly being TRBD1 (5 bases). From germline, CDR1 is MNHEY and CDR2 SVGAGI. V was clipped by 4 bases and J by 2 bases, with 17 bases between them. This CDR3 contains 16 residues. CDR3: CASSSEKGRLNTEAFF. CDR3 DNA sequence: TGTGCCAGCAGTTCAGAAAAGGGACGGCTAAACACTGAAGCTTTCTTT.

This clonotype was detected ten times or more. J is TRBJ2-6 and V is TRBV6-1; D not certain. Looked up from germline, CDR1 is MNHNS and CDR2 is SASEGT. The length of the CDR3 is 13 residues. Trimming cost V 4 bases and J 0 bases, with 1 base left between them. CDR3 sequence reads: CASSASGANVLTF. CDR3 DNA: TGTGCCAGCAGTGCCTCTGGGGCCAACGTCCTGACTTTC.

This clonotype occurred a few times. The J gene is TRBJ2-7, the V gene TRBV7-2, with TRBD1 matching 8 bases. CDR3 length: 15 residues. CDR1 SGHTA and CDR2 FQGNSA come from the germline V gene. V lost 5 bases and J lost 0; bases outside the gene matches: 6. This CDR3 reads CASSPDRASSYEQYF. The CDR3 DNA follows: TGTGCCAGCAGCCCGGACAGGGCCAGCTCCTACGAGCAGTACTTC.

This clonotype was detected a few times. The chain is built from TRBV19 and TRBJ2-2; D not resolved. CDR1 and CDR2 from the germline V gene are LNHDA and SQIVND (reference sequence). The V and J ends lost 3 bases and 4 bases respectively, with 6 bases between them. The CDR3 sequence is 13 residues long. CDR3 sequence: CASSIVVTGELFF. The CDR3 bases are TGTGCCAGTAGTATTGTAGTCACCGGGGAGCTGTTTTTT.

V usage is TRBV18 and J usage is TRBJ1-2; 7 nucleotides line up with TRBD1. The CDR3 covers 14 residues. After removal of 3 bases from V and 2 bases from J, the junction contained 3 bases not matched to a gene. Germline V gene sequence: CDR1 KGHSH, CDR2 LQKENI. The CDR3 nucleotides are TGTGCCAGCTCACCTACGACAGGGAACTATGGCTACACCTTC. Its translation: CASSPTTGNYGYTF.

This chain links TRBV14 with TRBJ2-3; unclear D gene. From germline, CDR1 is SGHDN and CDR2 FVKESK. CDR3 length: 13 amino acids. The ends were cut back, 1 base at V and 9 bases at J, with 11 bases in the middle. CDR3 protein: CASSQAGSGTQYF. The CDR3 nucleotides read TGTGCCAGCAGCCAAGCCGGCAGTGGCACGCAGTATTTT.

A few counts support this clonotype. V gene TRBV12-3 or TRBV12-4 combines with J gene TRBJ2-7, with 7 bases that match TRBD1. The junction had 5 bases not matched to a gene; V was cut back by 3 bases and J by 6 bases. The CDR3 runs 13 residues. The CDR3: CASSLGTVSEQYF. CDR3 nucleotide sequence: TGTGCCAGCAGTTTGGGGACAGTATCCGAGCAGTACTTC.

This clonotype was detected ten times or more. The rearrangement uses TRBV7-2 and TRBJ1-2, with no clear D. The CDR3 is made up of 12 amino acids. V gave up 1 base and J gave up 5 bases, with 5 bases separating them. From germline, CDR1 is SGHTA and CDR2 FQGNSA. In DNA, the CDR3 is TGTGCCAGCAGCTTAGTAGGGTATGGCTACACCTTC. Translating gives CASSLVGYGYTF.

This chain joins TRBV10-1 and TRBJ2-4; TRBD2 is a possible D gene (6 bases). The V end lost 3 bases, the J end lost 3 bases, and 15 bases lay between the germline ends. CDR1 is WNHNN, CDR2 SYGVQD, per germline (reference sequence). This CDR3 spans 16 amino acids. For the CDR3, the DNA is TGCGCCAGCAGTGAAAGGCTCCCCGGGGGCAAAAACATTCAGTACTTC. Residues: CASSERLPGGKNIQYF.

The J gene is TRBJ1-1, the V gene TRBV7-3, with TRBD1 matching 8 bases. This CDR3 spans 16 amino acids. Trimming cost V 4 bases and J 4 bases; bases outside gene matches: 11. CDR1 is SGHTA and CDR2 is FQGTGA in the germline V gene. The CDR3 region has the DNA TGTGCCAGCAGCTGGTCCCGAGACAGGGGTCCCACTGAAGCTTTCTTT. Residues: CASSWSRDRGPTEAFF.

This clonotype has a handful of counts. This sequence joins TRBV18 and TRBJ1-2, with D hard to call. This CDR3 has 14 residues. V lost 5 bases to trimming and J lost 8 bases, with 18 bases between them. Germline assignment: CDR1 KGHSH and CDR2 LQKENI. CDR3 sequence reads: CASSAAETYGGYTF. CDR3 nucleotide sequence: TGTGCCAGCTCAGCTGCTGAAACGTACGGGGGCTACACCTTC. The full variable domain, rest sourced from reference TRBV18 and TRBJ1-2, is NAGVMQNPRHLVRRRGQEARLRCSPMKGHSHVYWYRQLPEEGLKFMVYLQKENIIDESGMPKERFSAEFPKEGPSILRIQQVVRGDSAAYFCASSAAETYGGYTFGSGTRLTVV.

This clonotype has a handful of counts. The chain recombines TRBV19 with TRBJ2-7; no reliable D call. Germline CDR1 and CDR2: LNHDA and SQIVND (reference sequence). The CDR3 is made up of 10 amino acids. Trimming shortened V by 10 bases and J by 3 bases, and 7 bases separated the two germline ends. The CDR3 sequence: CANKSYEQYF. The DNA for the CDR3 is TGTGCCAATAAAAGCTACGAGCAGTACTTC. The variable domain in full, completed from reference TRBV19 and TRBJ2-7, reads DGGITQSPKYLFRKEGQNVTLSCEQNLNHDAMYWYRQDPGQGLRLIYYSQIVNDFQKGDIAEGYSVSREKKESFPLTVTSAQKNPTAFYLCANKSYEQYFGPGTRLTVT.

This clonotype was counted only a few times. The rearrangement links TRBV5-5 to TRBJ2-5; D unresolved. CDR3 length: 14 residues. CDR1 is SGHKS, CDR2 YYEKEE, per germline (reference sequence). Deletions cut 0 bases from V and 3 bases from J, with 9 bases between. This chain's CDR3 is CASSLDQFKETQYF. CDR3 sequence (DNA): TGTGCCAGCAGCTTGGATCAGTTCAAAGAGACCCAGTACTTC.

This clonotype was seen at least ten times. The V gene is TRBV5-4, the J gene TRBJ1-1; 9 positions match TRBD1. Germline CDR1 SGHNT, CDR2 YYREEE (reference sequence). Trimming at V came to 2 bases and at J to 2 bases, leaving 4 bases not matched to a gene. The CDR3 totals 15 residues. CDR3 bases: TGTGCCAGCAGCTTTCGTACAGGGGGCAACACTGAAGCTTTCTTT. This translates into CASSFRTGGNTEAFF.

In its sample, this clonotype was seen many times. The chain is built from TRBV5-1 and TRBJ2-7; no reliable D call. The CDR3 runs to 11 residues. V was trimmed by 3 bases and J by 2 bases, leaving 3 bases between them. The germline gives CDR1 SGHRS, CDR2 YFSETQ. This chain's CDR3 is CASSSAYEQYF. CDR3 in DNA: TGCGCCAGCAGCTCCGCCTACGAGCAGTACTTC.